This T cell receptor (beta chain) came from a study of T cell responses to AZD1222 COVID-19 vaccine. General study points: Donors in the cohort were predominantly white British and more often female, and clonal diversity was possibly underestimated. Breadth and depth of Spike-specific TCRs rose after two AZD1222 doses.

Of note for this clone: Its antigen is not known.

V trimming: 5 bases; J trimming: 11 bases; junction bases outside the gene matches: 7. CDR3 size: 12 residues. From germline, CDR1 is SGHVS and CDR2 FNYEAQ. The table came from immunoSEQ multiplex PCR; TCRdb's copy has only in-frame clones and leaves some out. The sample carries about 130,000 clones, 80% to 90% recorded once. The chain combines TRBV7-6 with TRBJ1-2, with 8 bases matching TRBD1. The TCR was taken from an adult in good health. The specimen comprised peripheral blood, sampled on day 0 of AZD1222 vaccination. CDR3 loop: CASSTGQGLYTF. CDR3 nucleotide sequence: TGTGCCAGCAGCACCGGACAGGGTTTGTACACCTTC.